The clone carrying this TCR beta chain was counted only a few times. The antigen remains unidentified. This specimen belongs to a study of identical twins. Whole-study findings and limits: A cross-sectional statistical analysis, not follow-up of the same donors, supported the conclusions.

TCRdb called the 5' RACE reads again in MiXCR, with one record for every CDR3 protein. The table lists approximately 630,000 distinct CDR3 sequences, roughly 7.2% of them singletons, with 1.6% in the top ten. Trimming took 3 bases from V and 7 from J, leaving 10 bases between them. Germline-derived CDR1 and CDR2 are DFQATT and SNEGSKA (reference sequence). The length of the CDR3 is 12 residues. These data also featured in a second study, about yellow fever vaccine responses in identical twins.

Sequencing was performed on PBMCs. The sequence was collected from a woman aged 18-35 years in good health. J is TRBJ2-1 and V is TRBV20-1, with D possibly TRBD1 on 6 matching bases. CDR3 residues: CSARPRGNEQFF. The CDR3 DNA reads TGCAGTGCTAGGCCCAGGGGTAATGAGCAGTTCTTC.